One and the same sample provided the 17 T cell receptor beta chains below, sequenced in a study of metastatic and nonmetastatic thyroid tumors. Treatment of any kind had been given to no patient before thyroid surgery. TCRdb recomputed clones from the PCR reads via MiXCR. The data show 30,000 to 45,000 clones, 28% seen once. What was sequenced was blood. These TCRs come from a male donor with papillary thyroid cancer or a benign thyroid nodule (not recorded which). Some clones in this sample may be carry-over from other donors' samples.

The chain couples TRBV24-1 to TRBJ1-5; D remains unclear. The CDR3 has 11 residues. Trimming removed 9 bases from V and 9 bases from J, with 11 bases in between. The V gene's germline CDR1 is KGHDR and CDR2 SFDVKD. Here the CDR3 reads CATGGERPQHF. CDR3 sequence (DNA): TGTGCCACCGGCGGGGAGAGGCCCCAGCATTTT.

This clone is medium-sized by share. The DNA of the CDR3 is TGTGCCACCAGAACCGGGACAGGGTCTTACGAGCAGTACTTC. Amino acid sequence: CATRTGTGSYEQYF. J is TRBJ2-7 and V is TRBV15; 9 bases map to TRBD1. Germline loops: CDR1 LNHNV, CDR2 YYDKDF (reference sequence). V lost 6 bases and J lost 4; bases outside the gene matches: 7. This CDR3 is built from 14 residues.

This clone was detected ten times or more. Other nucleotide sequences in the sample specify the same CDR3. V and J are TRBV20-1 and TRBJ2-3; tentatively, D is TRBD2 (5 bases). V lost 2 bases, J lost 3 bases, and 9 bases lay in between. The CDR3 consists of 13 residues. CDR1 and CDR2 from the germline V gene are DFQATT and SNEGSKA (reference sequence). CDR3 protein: CSARWTPTDTQYF. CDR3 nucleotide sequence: TGCAGTGCTAGATGGACTCCTACAGATACGCAGTATTTT.

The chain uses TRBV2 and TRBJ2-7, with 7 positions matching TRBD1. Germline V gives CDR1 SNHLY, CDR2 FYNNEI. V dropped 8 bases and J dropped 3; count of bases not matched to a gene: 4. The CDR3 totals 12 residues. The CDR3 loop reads CASGTDYYEQYF. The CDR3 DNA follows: TGTGCCAGCGGGACAGACTACTACGAGCAGTACTTC.

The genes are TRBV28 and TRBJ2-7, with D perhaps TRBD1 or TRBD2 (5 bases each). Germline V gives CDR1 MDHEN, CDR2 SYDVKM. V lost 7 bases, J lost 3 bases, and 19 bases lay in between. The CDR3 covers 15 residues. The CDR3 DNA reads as TGTGCCAGCATCCCGGGGCAGGGCTTTTTCTACGAGCAGTACTTC. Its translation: CASIPGQGFFYEQYF.

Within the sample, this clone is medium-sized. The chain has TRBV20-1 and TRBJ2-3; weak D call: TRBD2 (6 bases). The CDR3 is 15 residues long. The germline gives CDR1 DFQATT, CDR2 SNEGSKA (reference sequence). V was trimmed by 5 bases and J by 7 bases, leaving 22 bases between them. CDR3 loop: CSAALSTSPYNTQYF. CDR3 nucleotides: TGCAGTGCTGCCCTCTCCACTAGCCCCTACAATACGCAGTATTTT.

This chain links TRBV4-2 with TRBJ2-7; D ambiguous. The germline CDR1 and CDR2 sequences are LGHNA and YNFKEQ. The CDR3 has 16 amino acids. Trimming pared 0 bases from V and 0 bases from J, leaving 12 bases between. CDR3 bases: TGTGCCAGCAGCCAAGAGGCGACGCTGAGCTCCTACGAGCAGTACTTC. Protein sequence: CASSQEATLSSYEQYF.

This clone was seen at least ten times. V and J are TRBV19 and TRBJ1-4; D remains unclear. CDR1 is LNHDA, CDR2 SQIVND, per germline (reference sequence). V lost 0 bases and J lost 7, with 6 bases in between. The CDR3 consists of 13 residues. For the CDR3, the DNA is TGTGCCAGTAGTATAGATCATCTTGAAAAACTGTTTTTT. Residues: CASSIDHLEKLFF.

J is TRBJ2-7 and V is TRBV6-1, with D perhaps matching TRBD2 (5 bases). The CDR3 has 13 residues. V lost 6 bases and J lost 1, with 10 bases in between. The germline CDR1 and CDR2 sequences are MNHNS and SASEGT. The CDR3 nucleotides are TGTGCCAGCAGACCCGGGATGTCCTACGAGCAGTACTTC. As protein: CASRPGMSYEQYF.

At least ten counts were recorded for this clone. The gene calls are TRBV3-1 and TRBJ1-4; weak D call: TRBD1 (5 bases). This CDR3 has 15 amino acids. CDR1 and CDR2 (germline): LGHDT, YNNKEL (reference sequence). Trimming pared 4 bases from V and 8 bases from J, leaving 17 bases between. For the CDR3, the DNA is TGTGCCAGCAGCCGCGACGGGGGTTTTCGGGAAAAACTGTTTTTT. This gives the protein CASSRDGGFREKLFF.

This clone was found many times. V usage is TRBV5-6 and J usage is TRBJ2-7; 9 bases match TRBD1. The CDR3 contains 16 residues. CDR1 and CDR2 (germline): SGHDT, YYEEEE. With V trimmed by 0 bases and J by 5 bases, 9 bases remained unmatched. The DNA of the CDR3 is TGTGCCAGCAGCTTGGTACCGACAGGGGGAAATCACGAGCAGTACTTC. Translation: CASSLVPTGGNHEQYF.

The CDR3: CASSTSGQGSPPLHF. The CDR3 coding sequence is TGTGCCAGCAGTACCTCGGGACAGGGGAGTCCACCCCTCCACTTT. J is TRBJ1-6 and V is TRBV27, with 10 bases that match TRBD1. V was pared by 5 bases and J by 11 bases, with 9 bases of the junction left unmatched. Germline V CDR1 and CDR2: MNHEY, SMNVEV (reference sequence). This CDR3 is 15 amino acids long.

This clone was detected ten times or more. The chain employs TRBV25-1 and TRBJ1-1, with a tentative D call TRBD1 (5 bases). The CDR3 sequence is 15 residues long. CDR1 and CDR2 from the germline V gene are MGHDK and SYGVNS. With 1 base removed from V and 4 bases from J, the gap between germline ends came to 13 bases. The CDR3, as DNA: TGTGCCAGCAGTGAATCAGGAAGGAGGGGCACTGAAGCTTTCTTT. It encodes CASSESGRRGTEAFF.

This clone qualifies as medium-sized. The CDR3 region is CASSFGDSSGNTIYF. CDR3 nucleotides: TGCGCCAGCAGCTTTGGGGACAGTTCTGGAAACACCATATATTTT. The J gene is TRBJ1-3, the V gene TRBV5-1; TRBD1 agrees at 7 bases. The CDR3 length is 15 residues. Germline V lookup: CDR1 SGHRS, CDR2 YFSETQ. The V and J ends lost 2 bases and 1 base, in that order; junction bases with no gene match: 3.

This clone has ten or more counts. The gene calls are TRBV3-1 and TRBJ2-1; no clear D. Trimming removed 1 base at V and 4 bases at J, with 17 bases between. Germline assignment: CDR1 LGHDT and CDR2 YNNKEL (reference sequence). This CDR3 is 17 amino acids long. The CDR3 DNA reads TGTGCCAGCAGCCAAGGCCTTTTGACGGCCCGATACAATGAGCAGTTCTTC. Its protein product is CASSQGLLTARYNEQFF.

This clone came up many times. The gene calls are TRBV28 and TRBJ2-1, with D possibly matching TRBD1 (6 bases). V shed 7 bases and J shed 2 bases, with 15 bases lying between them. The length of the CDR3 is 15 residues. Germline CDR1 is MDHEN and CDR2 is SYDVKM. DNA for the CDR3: TGTGCCAGCACTCTCACCGGGACAACCTACAATGAGCAGTTCTTC. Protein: CASTLTGTTYNEQFF.

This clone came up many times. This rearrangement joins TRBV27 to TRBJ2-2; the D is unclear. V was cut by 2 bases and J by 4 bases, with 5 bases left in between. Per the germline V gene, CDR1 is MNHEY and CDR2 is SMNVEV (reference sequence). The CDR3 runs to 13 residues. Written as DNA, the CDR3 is TGTGCCAGCAGTTTAAGGAGCACCGGGGAGCTGTTTTTT. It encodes CASSLRSTGELFF.